This T cell receptor beta chain is drawn from a study of cytomegalovirus exposure and HLA in healthy donors (dated by TCRdb to the late 2010s). With respect to the entire study: An earlier analysis of approximately 640 of the donors reported about 290 Gb of sequence data and 100 million to 130 million unique TCR beta sequences from about 200 million T cells. An early release covering 550 to 700 HLA-typed donors comprised about 320 gigabases of sequencing data and tens of millions of unique TCR sequences. The genetic ancestry cluster associated with self-reported Caucasian donors included around four fifths of the 398 genotyped donors. The aim of the study was to test whether cataloging public T cell receptors could identify signatures of past pathogen exposure. The T cell repertoires of some 670 subjects were profiled by immunosequencing and related to cytomegalovirus serostatus. Along with the roughly 700-subject first cohort, a separate validation cohort of over a hundred different subjects was used. High-throughput TCR immunosequencing, statistical association of individual TCRs with disease status, and machine learning were combined to predict cytomegalovirus infection status. In a later analysis, previously published TCR beta repertoires from more than 500 donors were re-analyzed and high-resolution HLA genotyping was added so that TCR occurrence patterns could be studied. In the later analysis, no new phenotypic data were used to find candidate immune exposures; instead, reliance was placed on TCR beta sequences and their occurrence across donors. An earlier analysis of some 600 of the donors applied high-throughput TCR beta sequencing to assess whether each TCR beta V gene segment acted as functional or pseudogenic. Donor age, sex, ethnicity and CMV serostatus were collected together with the repertoire data. Genome-wide SNP genotypes for about 55% of the roughly 670 donors were used in a later genetic analysis, which treated that subset as a discovery cohort. Every repertoire in the discovery cohort had been generated on one and the same sequencing platform. HLA typing included class I and class II loci at four-digit resolution. Typing coverage differed by locus: A, B, C, DRB1 and DQB1 were typed in roughly 620-640 donors, DQA1 in 522, DPA1 in some 610, and DPB1 in approximately 450. A handful of DR-DQ haplotypes were treated as single units for association and clustering because of strong linkage in the cohort. Among several hundred genotyped donors of the cohort, an average of about 240,000 unique TCR beta nucleotide sequences was sequenced per donor, of which about 19% were non-productive.

Including cysteine and phenylalanine, the CDR3 has 15 amino acids. The CDR3 DNA has 45 bases and is translated from base 1. In the germline V gene, CDR1 corresponds to KGHSH and CDR2 to LQKENI. V is trimmed back by 4 bases and J by 4 bases, and the junction contains 8 bases that no gene match accounts for. The full study reports these points: In a later analysis, the rate of TCR association differed among HLA loci, with DRB1 alleles having the most associated TCRs and HLA-C alleles having the fewest. It was suggested by the authors that the approach could potentially be generalized to other disease states and immunological phenotypes. Presence/absence analyses assumed roughly uniform sequencing depth across donors, an assumption that may not hold. A total of some 180 TCR beta chains were listed by the study as associated with cytomegalovirus. Most TCR sequences were observed very rarely across donors, whereas some public TCRs were present in many individuals. Linkage disequilibrium might explain the correlated functional status among segregating V segments, but an unknown experimental factor could not be ruled out. Most CMV-associated TCR beta chains appeared to be HLA-restricted in a later analysis, and the HLA associations seemed to be driven largely by CMV exposure. A later genetic analysis associated a missense DCLRE1C variant with V-gene and J-gene trimming of TCR beta chains, and an independent cohort replicated the association. For the cohort, immune exposure information was limited to CMV serostatus. Assigning TCR associations to individual alleles was difficult when HLA alleles, especially DR and DQ, strongly co-occurred. The 87-base-pair reads could not distinguish some IMGT-functional V segments, including TRBV6-2 and TRBV6-3, so those segments were excluded. The classifier was reported to diagnose cytomegalovirus status with high specificity and sensitivity in both the original cohort and the validation cohort. Because HLA typing was unavailable for some donors at each locus, only the typed subset was used in association tests. In vitro tests confirmed that three of the cytomegalovirus-associated TCR beta chains recognize cytomegalovirus antigens. Only TCR beta chains were sequenced in this cohort, and the absence of alpha or paired-chain data limited detectable features. Broadly in line with IMGT annotations, most TCR beta V segments showed up in productive rearrangements about 87% or about 30% of the time in an earlier analysis of 450 to 600 of the donors. A later genetic analysis reported fewer N-insertions in productive TCRs among donors in an Asian-associated ancestry cluster than the approximately 670-donor mean. Because counts were too low, more than 15 rarely observed V segments, including chromosome 9 orphons, were left out of the earlier analysis of roughly 600 of the donors. A cluster of highly shared sequence variants was judged likely to be a technical artifact of the sequencing pipeline. Several of the top co-occurrence clusters appeared to be linked to parvovirus B19, influenza, CMV and Epstein-Barr virus, according to a later analysis. A further reported finding was that TCR beta sequences accurately predicted the HLA-A and HLA-B alleles for most subjects in the first cohort. Compared with equally common non-associated chains, HLA-associated TCR beta chains in a later analysis were more clonally expanded and had lower generation probabilities. A later analysis associated around 16,000 TCR beta sequences with specific HLA alleles at a false discovery rate of 0.05.

The method behind the library was the immunoSEQ multiplex PCR assay. For the multiplex PCR, a mixture combining 60 forward primers for TCR Vbeta segments and 13 reverse primers for TCR Jbeta segments was used. A multiplex PCR assay on genomic DNA amplified the CDR3 region of rearranged TCR beta genes. Amplified TCR beta libraries were sequenced as 87-base-pair reads on the Illumina HiSeq System. As for the authors' bioinformatics: Across the 600 to 700 repertoires, a later analysis counted tens of millions of unique TCR beta chains, approximately 12 million of which were shared by at least two donors. Raw reads were error-corrected and collapsed into unique sequences with a nearest-neighbor algorithm that merged closely related sequences to remove PCR and sequencing errors. To assign V, D and J gene segments, CDR3 sequences were aligned to IMGT reference sequences. Each retained sequence needed at least a six-nucleotide match to both a V gene segment and a J gene segment. Rearrangements were called productive when the CDR3 lacked stop codons and stayed in frame with V and J; all others were non-productive. Following IMGT convention, CDR3 was defined as the stretch from the second conserved V-encoded cysteine to the conserved J-encoded phenylalanine. Sequences without an unambiguous match to a single V gene segment were excluded from the earlier analysis of about 600 of the donors. An earlier analysis of almost 600 of the donors classified V segments as functional when productive rearrangements were above 56.7% and as segregating when the standard deviation between donors was above 5%. A statistical classification framework was built to diagnose cytomegalovirus status from the catalog of TCR beta chain sequences. A later analysis assigned V and J genes by comparing TCR nucleotide sequences with IMGT/GENE-DB human TR gene sequences. Using the TCRdist pipeline, a later analysis assigned CDR3 sequences along with most-parsimonious VDJ recombination scenarios. In a later analysis, each TCR beta chain was defined by its CDR3 amino acid sequence together with its V-gene family, and reads without a unique V-gene family were excluded. As a way to deal with suspected cross-contamination and a sequencing artifact, a later analysis dropped 450 to 700 nucleotide sequences that were highly shared and had low generation probability. For each public chain, a later analysis derived a clonal expansion index from normalized ranks of inferred template counts within each repertoire. Generation probabilities in a later analysis came from a VDJ recombination model fitted to out-of-frame rearrangements, and those results were checked against IGoR. A later analysis scored TCR-TCR, TCR-HLA and TCR-CMV co-occurrence with hypergeometric tests, applying a repertoire-size bias correction to TCR pairs. In a later analysis, false discovery rates were estimated by permuting HLA or CMV assignments 20 times. A later analysis grouped co-occurring TCRs with DBSCAN, adding TCRdist sequence similarity when clustering within HLA-allele-positive subsets. Repertoires with fewer than 30,000 or more than 120,000 public chains were left out of co-occurrence clustering, as were about five repertoires with anomalous nucleotide sharing. TCRdb re-hosts the immuneACCESS table, in-frame sequences only. Its copies lack some clones; in the studies checked, an unresolved V gene accounts for under half of them, and the cause for the rest is not known. V and J calls and clone size are given by that table; D and trimming were obtained from the DNA. This sample has some 130,000 clones in its table, and around nine tenths of those were observed once. The ten largest clones capture 4% to 6.5% of the sample.

With regard to this clone: Its binding antigen is unknown. The record has no base qualities; no much larger clone is one base away.

The cohort comprised 666 healthy bone marrow donors. All cohort members were sampled while nominally healthy, although unrecorded immune exposures were likely present. The donor tested CMV seronegative, placing the donor among the 300 to 450 seronegative members of the cohort. Every donor gave a peripheral blood sample, and the peripheral blood mononuclear cells from that sample were used for TCR beta sequencing. The Qiagen DNeasy Blood Extraction Kit was used to extract genomic DNA from the blood cell samples. Sequencing input: PBMCs. This sequence originates from a woman aged 25-40 years in good health and CMV-seronegative. The rearranged segments are TRBV18 and TRBJ2-3; TRBD1 agrees with 7 junctional bases. The sequence in DNA is TGTGCCAGCTCACTGACAGGGCCTAGGGCAGATACGCAGTATTTT. It translates to CASSLTGPRADTQYF.